A single sample is the source of the 25 T cell receptor beta chains below, sequenced in a study of cytotoxic CD8 clonotypes in ibrutinib-treated CLL. Generated by immunoSEQ multiplex PCR, the TCRdb table keeps only in-frame clones and is missing some. The table includes about 140,000 clones, 70% to 90% detected once. The sequenced sample was PBMCs, obtained after 36 months of ibrutinib treatment. The receptors originated from a human donor with chronic lymphocytic leukemia.

This clone was observed a handful of times. The V gene is TRBV5-1, the J gene TRBJ1-5; D gene uncertain. This CDR3 comprises 13 residues. Trimming cost V 0 bases and J 5 bases, with 6 bases left between them. Looked up from germline, CDR1 is SGHRS and CDR2 is YFSETQ. The CDR3 protein is CASSLEPYQPQHF. The CDR3 DNA reads as TGCGCCAGCAGCTTGGAGCCTTATCAGCCCCAGCATTTT.

Regarding this clone: Compared with germline, one end of the junction differs, possibly owing to a read error. This rearrangement joins TRBV2 to TRBJ2-7; 9 bases agree with TRBD2. CDR1 is SNHLY, CDR2 FYNNEI, per germline. The CDR3 is made up of 14 amino acids. CDR3 sequence: CASSVGTSPPRCHF. The CDR3 DNA reads as TGTGCCAGCAGTGTTGGGACTAGCCCTCCCCGCTGTCACTTC.

This chain links TRBV2 with TRBJ1-2; 7 bases line up with TRBD1. Germline CDR1 reads SNHLY; CDR2 reads FYNNEI. Losses at the gene ends were 0 bases for V and 8 bases for J; bases not matched to a gene: 21. The length of the CDR3 is 19 residues. The DNA for the CDR3 is TGTGCCAGCAGTGAAGCGCTTTGGCCGCACGAGACAGGGAGAGGAGGCTACACCTTC. Its protein is CASSEALWPHETGRGGYTF.

J is TRBJ1-2 and V is TRBV27; possibly TRBD1 for D (6 bases). Looked up from germline, CDR1 is MNHEY and CDR2 is SMNVEV (reference sequence). Trimming took 4 bases from V and 7 from J, leaving 22 bases between them. The CDR3 consists of 16 residues. CDR3 in amino acids: CASSSIGYREWRGYTF. The CDR3 DNA follows: TGTGCCAGCAGTTCTATCGGGTACAGGGAATGGCGTGGCTACACCTTC.

The CDR3 DNA follows: TGCGCCAGCAGCCAAGCCTCCGGGGAGAGCCCAGCCTACGAGCAGTACTTC. As protein: CASSQASGESPAYEQYF. This chain uses TRBV4-1 with TRBJ2-7, with D perhaps matching TRBD2 (5 bases). This CDR3 has 17 residues. CDR1 and CDR2 from the germline V gene are MGHRA and YSYEKL. Trimming removed 1 base from V and 2 bases from J, with 18 bases in between.

The chain employs TRBV2 and TRBJ1-4; 9 positions agree with TRBD1. The CDR3 runs to 15 residues. Germline CDR1 is SNHLY and CDR2 is FYNNEI. J gave up 4 bases and V 5 bases, and 5 bases lay outside the gene matches. CDR3 nucleotide sequence: TGTGCCAGCAGTAGACAGGGACAGGGTAATGAAAAACTGTTTTTT. Translation gives CASSRQGQGNEKLFF.

V gene TRBV11-2 combines with J gene TRBJ2-1; D ambiguous. Germline V gene lookup returns CDR1 SGHAT and CDR2 FQNNGV. The CDR3 runs 14 residues. V gave up 5 bases and J gave up 4 bases, with 12 bases separating them. The CDR3 DNA reads TGTGCCAGCAGCGTTAGGGTTGAGTACAATGAGCAGTTCTTC. It translates to CASSVRVEYNEQFF.

The chain joins TRBV7-6 to TRBJ2-1, with D unresolved. Trimming removed 5 bases at V and 9 bases at J, with 11 bases between. In germline, CDR1 is SGHVS, CDR2 FNYEAQ. This CDR3 comprises 12 residues. The CDR3 bases are TGTGCCAGCAGCACGCAGAAGAGTGAGCAGTTCTTC. Residues: CASSTQKSEQFF.

This chain uses TRBV2 with TRBJ2-2; D remains unclear. Trimming left V 1 base short and J 4 bases short, with 7 bases between. The CDR3 has 14 amino acids. Germline assignment: CDR1 SNHLY and CDR2 FYNNEI. DNA for the CDR3: TGTGCCAGCAGTGAAGGCTTAGGCACCGGGGAGCTGTTTTTT. Its protein is CASSEGLGTGELFF.

The V call is TRBV10-3, the J call TRBJ1-5; TRBD1 matches at 11 bases. Germline CDR1 is ENHRY and CDR2 is SYGVKD. V lost 10 bases to trimming and J lost 2 bases; unmatched junction nucleotides: 13. The CDR3 totals 17 residues. The CDR3, as DNA: TGTGCCACTGGGGACAGGGGGGGGATAATAGGCAATCAGCCCCAGCATTTT. Translating it yields CATGDRGGIIGNQPQHF.

This rearrangement joins TRBV18 to TRBJ2-5, with TRBD1 matching 8 bases. CDR1 is KGHSH, CDR2 LQKENI, per germline. The CDR3 loop spans 14 amino acids. The V gene end was trimmed by 4 bases and the J gene end by 4 bases; junction bases not matched to a gene: 5. As DNA, the CDR3 is TGTGCCAGCTCACGACAGGGGTCGGGAGAGACCCAGTACTTC. The encoded protein is CASSRQGSGETQYF.

The J gene is TRBJ2-2, the V gene TRBV27; either TRBD1 or TRBD2 may supply D (6 bases each). Germline CDR1 and CDR2: MNHEY and SMNVEV (reference sequence). The CDR3 sequence is 14 residues long. The V and J ends lost 8 bases and 3 bases respectively, with 13 bases between them. The CDR3 loop is CASGGGWDTGELFF. The CDR3 nucleotides read TGTGCCAGCGGAGGGGGGTGGGACACCGGGGAGCTGTTTTTT.

The rearrangement joins TRBV10-3 to TRBJ1-1; the match to TRBD1 covers 8 bases. The V gene's germline CDR1 is ENHRY and CDR2 SYGVKD. The J segment lost 6 bases and the V segment lost 5 bases, leaving 11 bases of the junction unmatched. The CDR3 extends over 15 amino acids. CDR3 protein: CAISLTGTGPPEAFF. The CDR3 nucleotides read TGTGCCATCAGTCTTACCGGGACAGGACCTCCTGAAGCTTTCTTT.

The chain uses TRBV5-1 and TRBJ2-5; D not resolved. Trimming took off 0 bases at V and 1 base at J, with 13 bases between the two ends. The CDR3 runs 16 residues. Germline V lookup: CDR1 SGHRS, CDR2 YFSETQ. In DNA form, the CDR3 reads TGCGCCAGCAGCTTGGGATTCTCCAAGGGCCAAGAGACCCAGTACTTC. Its translation is CASSLGFSKGQETQYF.

This clone has only one observation. This chain links TRBV6-1 with TRBJ1-6; weak D call: TRBD1 (5 bases). In germline, CDR1 is MNHNS, CDR2 SASEGT. Trimming cost V 1 base and J 8 bases, with 9 bases left between them. The CDR3 length is 14 residues. CDR3 protein: CASSEVGGDSPLHF. For the CDR3, the DNA is TGTGCCAGCAGTGAAGTCGGGGGGGATTCACCCCTCCACTTT.

The chain uses TRBV28 and TRBJ2-7; 8 bases fit TRBD1. CDR1 MDHEN and CDR2 SYDVKM come from the germline V gene. The length of the CDR3 is 15 residues. V gave up 8 bases and J gave up 4 bases; unmatched junction bases: 13. CDR3 sequence reads: CASRRQGSFSYEQYF. The CDR3 DNA follows: TGTGCCAGCCGGAGACAGGGGTCTTTTTCGTACGAGCAGTACTTC.

The genes are TRBV2 and TRBJ2-3; 7 bases align to TRBD1. The CDR3 extends over 16 amino acids. Trimming at V came to 10 bases and at J to 2 bases, leaving 15 bases not matched to a gene. From germline, CDR1 is SNHLY and CDR2 FYNNEI. CDR3 protein: CATNRGAGFPTDTQYF. The CDR3 coding sequence is TGTGCCACGAACAGGGGAGCTGGTTTTCCCACAGATACGCAGTATTTT. The full variable domain, with the rest looked up from reference TRBV2 and TRBJ2-3, is EPEVTQTPSHQVTQMGQEVILRCVPISNHLYFYWYRQILGQKVEFLVSFYNNEISEKSEIFDDQFSVERPDGSNFTLKIRSTKLEDSAMYFCATNRGAGFPTDTQYFGPGTRLTVL.

This clone was detected once. The V call is TRBV7-2, the J call TRBJ2-7; 10 bases map to TRBD2. Germline CDR1 SGHTA, CDR2 FQGNSA. The V gene end was trimmed by 5 bases and the J gene end by 2 bases; junction bases not matched to a gene: 3. The CDR3 contains 14 residues. CDR3 amino acids: CASSKREGPYEQYF. CDR3 DNA: TGTGCCAGCAGCAAGCGGGAGGGACCCTACGAGCAGTACTTC.

Written as DNA, the CDR3 is TGTGCCAGCAGCCCCGGACAGGGGCCCTTCTACGAGCAGTACTTC. Amino acids: CASSPGQGPFYEQYF. The chain couples TRBV7-9 to TRBJ2-7, with TRBD1 matching over 9 bases. With 5 bases clipped from V and 3 bases from J, the junction kept 8 bases outside the gene matches. Germline assignment: CDR1 SEHNR and CDR2 FQNEAQ (reference sequence). The CDR3 extends over 15 amino acids.

The chain uses TRBV21-1 and TRBJ2-7; TRBD1 reflects the table's D call only, with no check against the DNA. TRBV21-1 is reported as a pseudogene. The CDR3 has 17 residues. The CDR3 nucleotides are TGTGCCAGCAGCGGCCGATTCACCTGGACAGCTACCTACGAGCAGTACTTC. Translating it yields CASSGRFTWTATYEQYF.

V and J are TRBV5-4 and TRBJ2-5; 11 nucleotides align to TRBD1. V trimming: 0 bases; J trimming: 4 bases; junction bases outside the gene matches: 2. Germline assignment: CDR1 SGHNT and CDR2 YYREEE (reference sequence). The CDR3 has 15 residues. The CDR3 region is CASSLAGQGGETQYF. CDR3 nucleotide sequence: TGTGCCAGCAGCTTGGCGGGACAGGGGGGAGAGACCCAGTACTTC.

V gene TRBV5-4 combines with J gene TRBJ2-5, with D tentatively TRBD2 (5 bases). Germline CDR1 is SGHNT and CDR2 is YYREEE (reference sequence). There are 15 residues in the CDR3. V shed 4 bases and J shed 1 base, with 14 bases lying between them. The DNA for the CDR3 is TGTGCCAGCAGCCCTATAACTAGGTCCCAAGAGACCCAGTACTTC. Translating it yields CASSPITRSQETQYF.

The V call is TRBV2, the J call TRBJ2-4; either TRBD1 or TRBD2 may fit D (6 bases each). The CDR3 runs 13 residues. The germline V gene has CDR1 SNHLY and CDR2 FYNNEI. V was trimmed by 10 bases and J by 9 bases, leaving 19 bases between them. CDR3: CANTYGGSAIQYF. In nucleotides, the CDR3 is TGTGCCAACACCTACGGGGGCAGTGCCATTCAGTACTTC.

The chain couples TRBV9 to TRBJ2-3; 8 bases line up with TRBD2. Losses at the gene ends were 0 bases for V and 0 bases for J; bases not matched to a gene: 6. Germline V gene data show CDR1 as SGDLS and CDR2 as YYNGEE. The CDR3 sequence is 17 residues long. CDR3 sequence: CASSVAAGALSTDTQYF. The CDR3 DNA reads as TGTGCCAGCAGCGTAGCAGCGGGAGCCCTAAGCACAGATACGCAGTATTTT.

V is TRBV10-2 and J is TRBJ2-7; TRBD2 matches at 7 bases. The CDR3 runs to 18 residues. The V segment lost 2 bases and the J segment 0 bases; nucleotides outside the gene matches: 13. CDR1 is WSHSY and CDR2 is SAAADI in the germline V gene. The CDR3 loop is CASSEVAGRSLSSYEQYF. CDR3 nucleotide sequence: TGCGCCAGCAGTGAGGTAGCGGGTAGGTCCCTCAGCTCCTACGAGCAGTACTTC.